Following are 5 T cell receptor beta chains from one sample sequenced in a study of T-cell memory formation after mild COVID-19. TCRdb fed the 5' RACE reads into MiXCR, producing one record per CDR3 protein. This repertoire shows roughly 620,000 distinct CDR3 sequences, about 20% found once; its top ten account for around 11%. Material for sequencing was PBMCs or a T cell subset sorted from them (not recorded which). The receptors were sampled from an adult woman who had mild COVID-19 (a few samples of this study predate the infection). Cell type and time point are not known.

This rearrangement joins TRBV15 to TRBJ2-7; no reliable D call. Germline V lookup: CDR1 LNHNV, CDR2 YYDKDF (reference sequence). This CDR3 has 15 amino acids. V lost 6 bases and J lost 6, with 21 bases in between. The CDR3 spells CATRNVLVAPFEQYF. The CDR3 DNA follows: TGTGCCACCAGAAACGTCCTAGTCGCACCCTTCGAGCAGTACTTC. Using reference TRBV15 and TRBJ2-7 for the parts outside the CDR3, the full variable domain is DAMVIQNPRYQVTQFGKPVTLSCSQTLNHNVMYWYQQKSSQAPKLLFHYYDKDFNNEADTPDNFQSRRPNTSFCFLDIRSPGLGDTAMYLCATRNVLVAPFEQYFGPGTRLTVT.

This clonotype showed up just a few times. This sequence joins TRBV27 and TRBJ1-2, with 8 bases matching TRBD1. V was clipped by 7 bases and J by 8 bases; unmatched bases: 9. Germline V gene data show CDR1 as MNHEY and CDR2 as SMNVEV (reference sequence). CDR3 size: 13 residues. The CDR3 DNA is TGTGCCAGCATGGACAGGGCAAATTTAGGCTACACCTTC. It specifies CASMDRANLGYTF.

The chain has TRBV19 and TRBJ1-5, with 7 positions matching TRBD1. The CDR3 is 15 residues long. With 3 bases clipped from V and 2 bases from J, the junction kept 4 bases outside the gene matches. Germline V CDR1 and CDR2: LNHDA, SQIVND (reference sequence). The CDR3 DNA follows: TGTGCCAGTAGTATTTACAGGGGTGGCAATCAGCCCCAGCATTTT. Its translation: CASSIYRGGNQPQHF.

This clonotype was picked up many times. The J gene is TRBJ1-5, the V gene TRBV18, with D unclear. The CDR3 runs to 13 residues. CDR1 and CDR2 from the germline V gene are KGHSH and LQKENI. V was trimmed by 0 bases and J by 4 bases, leaving 4 bases between them. CDR3 sequence: CASSPPGNQPQHF. CDR3 DNA: TGTGCCAGCTCACCACCGGGGAATCAGCCCCAGCATTTT.

The chain is built from TRBV7-8 and TRBJ2-2; TRBD2 aligns across 10 bases. With 5 bases clipped from V and 0 bases from J, the junction kept 9 bases outside the gene matches. There are 18 residues in the CDR3. From germline, CDR1 is SGHVS and CDR2 FQNEAQ. The DNA for the CDR3 is TGTGCCAGCAGCCTCCAAAGCGGACTAGCGGCGAACACCGGGGAGCTGTTTTTT. This codes for CASSLQSGLAANTGELFF.